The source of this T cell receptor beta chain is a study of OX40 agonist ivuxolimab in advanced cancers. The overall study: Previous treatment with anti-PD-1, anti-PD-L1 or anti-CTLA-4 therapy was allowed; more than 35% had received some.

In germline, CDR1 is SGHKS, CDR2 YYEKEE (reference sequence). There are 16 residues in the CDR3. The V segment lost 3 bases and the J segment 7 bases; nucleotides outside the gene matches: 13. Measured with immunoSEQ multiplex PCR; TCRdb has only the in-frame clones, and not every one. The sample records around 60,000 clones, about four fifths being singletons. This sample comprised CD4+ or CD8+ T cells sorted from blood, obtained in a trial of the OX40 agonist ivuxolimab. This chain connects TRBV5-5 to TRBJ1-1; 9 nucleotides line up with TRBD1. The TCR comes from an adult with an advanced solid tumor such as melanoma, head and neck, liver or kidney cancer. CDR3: CASSSTGGESVDEAFF. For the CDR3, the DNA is TGTGCCAGCAGCTCCACAGGGGGCGAGAGTGTAGATGAAGCTTTCTTT.